Sequencing of this TCR beta chain was carried out in a study of cytotoxic CD8 clonotypes in ibrutinib-treated CLL. CDR3 length: 13 amino acids. The germline V gene has CDR1 LNHDA and CDR2 SQIVND (reference sequence). V dropped 8 bases and J dropped 0; count of bases not matched to a gene: 3. Around 2 micrograms of genomic DNA from cryopreserved PBMCs went into TCR beta libraries. The method was immunoSEQ multiplex PCR; TCRdb's version includes in-frame clones alone and lacks a portion of them. The sample consists of about 200,000 clones, around 75% of them appearing once. The receptor was derived from a human donor with chronic lymphocytic leukemia. This chain links TRBV19 with TRBJ2-7, with 8 bases fitting TRBD1. Sequences were derived from PBMCs, sampled after 12 months of ibrutinib treatment. CDR3 nucleotides: TGTGCCAGTTTAGGACAGGGCTCCTACGAGCAGTACTTC. This gives the protein CASLGQGSYEQYF. Full variable domain (rest looked up from reference TRBV19 and TRBJ2-7): DGGITQSPKYLFRKEGQNVTLSCEQNLNHDAMYWYRQDPGQGLRLIYYSQIVNDFQKGDIAEGYSVSREKKESFPLTVTSAQKNPTAFYLCASLGQGSYEQYFGPGTRLTVT.